This T cell receptor (beta chain) was sequenced for a study of T-cell reconstitution after alpha-beta-depleted transplantation in children. This clonotype was seen a handful of times. What it binds is not known. Trimming took off 2 bases at V and 5 bases at J, with 9 bases between the two ends. The CDR3 contains 13 residues. CDR1 is MNHEY, CDR2 SVGAGI, per germline. Using unique molecular identifiers, the investigators prepared the TCRbeta library. TCRdb analysed the PCR reads with MiXCR anew, one entry per CDR3 protein. The sample contains about 980,000 distinct CDR3 sequences, roughly 29% of which appear only once. Findings of the study overall: Several patients had high TCRbeta diversity at day 60; it came from surviving recipient T cells and thymic progenitors. Diversity and T-cell counts at one year after transplant derived mostly from new T cells. The origin of alpha-beta T cells about two months after transplant was reportedly several hundred expanded graft clones.

The clonotype was recovered from a boy in the first two years of life who had a stem cell transplant for SCID, so the T cells may come from the graft donor. The V call is TRBV6-5, the J call TRBJ1-2, with D tentatively TRBD1 (5 bases). This material consisted of PBMCs, mostly from graft donor cells, taken 360 days after TCRalphabeta/CD19-depleted stem cell transplant. The DNA of the CDR3 is TGTGCCAGCAGTTACGAGGGACTTTATGGCTACACCTTC. The encoded protein is CASSYEGLYGYTF.